The 29 T cell receptor beta chains below were found in one sample sequenced in a study of spatial heterogeneity in lung cancer. TCRdb ran MiXCR on the 5' RACE reads and lists one entry per CDR3 protein. The table records about 48,000 distinct CDR3 sequences, roughly 5% of them present only once. Time point in this sample: sample taken at primary tumor resection. Here the sequenced sample was PBMCs, taken at surgery. Source of these receptors: a male donor with early-stage non-small cell lung cancer.

This clonotype was observed at least ten times. The V call is TRBV27, the J call TRBJ2-7; 7 bases are a match to TRBD1. CDR1 is MNHEY and CDR2 is SMNVEV in the germline V gene (reference sequence). This CDR3 has 14 amino acids. V shed 11 bases, J shed 0 bases, and the junction held 10 bases outside the gene matches. CDR3 coding DNA: TGTGCCTCCCGCAAATCAGGGGGCTCCTACGAGCAGTACTTC. As protein: CASRKSGGSYEQYF.

This clonotype was seen repeatedly, ten times or more. The CDR3 DNA sequence: TGTGCCAGCAGTTTATTTTACGGGACAGGGGTACGGTACGAGCAGTACTTC. Translation: CASSLFYGTGVRYEQYF. The rearrangement joins TRBV28 to TRBJ2-7, with 10 nucleotides matching TRBD1. From germline, CDR1 is MDHEN and CDR2 SYDVKM. V dropped 1 base and J dropped 4; count of bases not matched to a gene: 10. The length of the CDR3 is 17 residues. Based on the CDR3 plus reference TRBV28 and TRBJ2-7, the full variable domain is DVKVTQSSRYLVKRTGEKVFLECVQDMDHENMFWYRQDPGLGLRLIYFSYDVKMKEKGDIPEGYSVSREKKERFSLILESASTNQTSMYLCASSLFYGTGVRYEQYFGPGTRLTVT.

This clonotype was counted only a few times. V usage is TRBV20-1 and J usage is TRBJ2-1; TRBD2 agrees at 8 bases. Germline assignment: CDR1 DFQATT and CDR2 SNEGSKA (reference sequence). The CDR3 consists of 18 residues. Trimming cost V 1 base and J 7 bases; bases outside gene matches: 18. The CDR3 spells CSARGQREIVRSGNEQFF. In DNA, the CDR3 is TGCAGTGCTAGAGGCCAGCGGGAGATTGTCAGGTCAGGGAATGAGCAGTTCTTC.

This clonotype occurred many times. This sequence joins TRBV12-3 or TRBV12-4 and TRBJ2-1; either TRBD1 or TRBD2 may fit D (5 bases each). Trimming removed 2 bases from V and 4 bases from J, with 12 bases in between. The CDR3 length is 15 residues. Here the CDR3 reads CASSLMGRRYNEQFF. As DNA, the CDR3 is TGTGCCAGCAGTTTAATGGGACGGAGATACAATGAGCAGTTCTTC.

In its sample, this clonotype was seen many times. The J gene is TRBJ2-3, the V gene TRBV20-1, with D hard to call. This CDR3 has 14 amino acids. With 6 bases removed from V and 0 bases from J, the gap between germline ends came to 13 bases. Germline V lookup: CDR1 DFQATT, CDR2 SNEGSKA (reference sequence). This chain's CDR3 is CSARPSSSTDTQYF. The CDR3, as DNA: TGCAGTGCCCGGCCAAGTTCTAGCACAGATACGCAGTATTTT.

This clonotype was detected ten times or more. The genes are TRBV5-1 and TRBJ2-2; TRBD2 might be the D (6 bases). The CDR3 consists of 16 residues. V lost 4 bases and J lost 0, with 13 bases in between. Germline CDR1 and CDR2: SGHRS and YFSETQ. CDR3 in amino acids: CASSPGTLTNTGELFF. In DNA, the CDR3 is TGCGCCAGCAGCCCGGGGACTCTTACGAACACCGGGGAGCTGTTTTTT.

This clonotype has at least ten counts. This chain connects TRBV5-1 to TRBJ2-5, with 9 bases matching TRBD1. Losses at the gene ends were 0 bases for V and 4 bases for J; bases not matched to a gene: 7. Germline lookup yields CDR1 SGHRS and CDR2 YFSETQ. The CDR3 has 16 residues. The CDR3 DNA reads as TGCGCCAGCAGCTTGGCCGGGACAGGGTTTGGAGAGACCCAGTACTTC. Amino acids: CASSLAGTGFGETQYF.

The chain combines TRBV20-1 with TRBJ2-7; 9 bases map to TRBD1. CDR3 length: 14 amino acids. The junction had 6 bases not matched to a gene; V was cut back by 3 bases and J by 3 bases. CDR1 is DFQATT, CDR2 SNEGSKA, per germline (reference sequence). The CDR3 spells CSASPGTGLYEQYF. The CDR3 DNA reads as TGCAGTGCTAGTCCCGGGACAGGGCTCTACGAGCAGTACTTC.

Points on this clonotype: Since a much larger clone is just one base distant, this may be a read error. This chain links TRBV27 with TRBJ2-7; tentative D call: TRBD1 (5 bases). This CDR3 comprises 14 residues. Germline loops: CDR1 MNHEY, CDR2 SMNVEV (reference sequence). V was pared by 11 bases and J by 0 bases, with 17 bases between. The DNA of the CDR3 is TGTGCCTCCCGCAAATCAAGGGGCTCCTACGAGCAGTACTTC. It translates to CASRKSRGSYEQYF.

This clonotype showed up many times. J is TRBJ1-2 and V is TRBV29-1; D remains unclear. CDR1 is SQVTM, CDR2 ANQGSEA, per germline. The CDR3 length is 13 residues. Deletions cut 6 bases from V and 4 bases from J, with 15 bases between. This chain's CDR3 is CSVRQLGIYGYTF. The DNA of the CDR3 is TGCAGCGTCCGGCAGCTGGGTATCTATGGCTACACCTTC.

This clonotype appeared many times. This chain links TRBV4-1 with TRBJ2-1; D not certain. V dropped 2 bases and J dropped 0 bases, with 17 bases sitting between them. The CDR3 sequence is 18 residues long. Germline V gene lookup returns CDR1 MGHRA and CDR2 YSYEKL. This CDR3 reads CASSQTILRSNSYNEQFF. For the CDR3, the DNA is TGCGCCAGCAGCCAAACCATTCTCAGGAGCAACTCCTACAATGAGCAGTTCTTC.

The V call is TRBV6-2 or TRBV6-3, the J call TRBJ2-3, with TRBD2 identical over 8 bases. CDR1 is MNHEY, CDR2 SVGEGT, per germline. The CDR3 loop spans 16 amino acids. Unmatched junction bases numbered 13, after V lost 6 bases and J lost 5 bases. The CDR3 DNA reads as TGTGCCAGCAGCTCCCGTCGGAGCGGGAGTCAAGATACGCAGTATTTT. This codes for CASSSRRSGSQDTQYF.

In its sample, this clonotype was seen many times. The gene calls are TRBV2 and TRBJ2-1; D remains ambiguous. CDR1 is SNHLY, CDR2 FYNNEI, per germline. With 4 bases removed from V and 8 bases from J, the gap between germline ends came to 12 bases. The CDR3 covers 13 residues. The CDR3 nucleotides read TGTGCCAGCAGTGTACTGGCGGCCCATGAGCAGTTCTTC. This translates into CASSVLAAHEQFF.

Ten or more counts support this clonotype. The J gene is TRBJ1-1, the V gene TRBV6-2 or TRBV6-3; D perhaps matches TRBD1 (6 bases). This CDR3 spans 14 amino acids. CDR1 and CDR2 from the germline V gene are MNHEY and SVGEGT. Deletions cut 8 bases from V and 6 bases from J, with 19 bases between. The CDR3 loop is CASARGGLEPEAFF. The CDR3 DNA is TGTGCCAGCGCAAGGGGGGGACTAGAGCCTGAAGCTTTCTTT.

This clonotype appeared many times. The chain employs TRBV7-2 and TRBJ1-2; D ambiguous. CDR3 length equals 12 residues. The V and J ends lost 2 bases and 4 bases respectively, with 5 bases between them. The germline gives CDR1 SGHTA, CDR2 FQGNSA. The CDR3 is CASSLSSYGYTF. The CDR3 DNA is TGTGCCAGCAGCTTAAGCAGCTATGGCTACACCTTC.

There are many counts of this clonotype. The V call is TRBV12-5, the J call TRBJ2-1; D is unclear. The CDR3 spans 15 residues. Trimming stripped 0 bases from V and 6 bases from J, with 12 bases between. The germline CDR1 and CDR2 sequences are LGHNT and FRNRAP. In DNA form, the CDR3 reads TGTGCTAGTGGTTTGGTAAACTCTATCGGCAATGAGCAGTTCTTC. It specifies CASGLVNSIGNEQFF.

This clonotype was found many times. The chain is built from TRBV6-1 and TRBJ2-5; tentative D call: TRBD1 (6 bases). The CDR3 contains 13 residues. V lost 7 bases, J lost 3 bases, and 12 bases lay in between. The germline V gene encodes CDR1 MNHNS and CDR2 SASEGT. The CDR3 region has the DNA TGTGCCAGCACCAAGGACAGAAAAGAGACCCAGTACTTC. This encodes CASTKDRKETQYF.

This clonotype was counted at least ten times. This chain joins TRBV12-3 or TRBV12-4 and TRBJ1-1, with D possibly being TRBD1 (5 bases). V lost 7 bases to trimming and J lost 7 bases, with 16 bases between them. This CDR3 has 13 residues. CDR3 nucleotides: TGTGCCAGCACTCCCGCAGGGTATGGTGAAGCTTTCTTT. Translation gives CASTPAGYGEAFF.

This clonotype appeared many times. V gene TRBV5-4 combines with J gene TRBJ2-1; the D gene is possibly TRBD1 (6 bases). This CDR3 contains 17 residues. Trimming removed 2 bases at V and 8 bases at J, with 23 bases between. Germline V lookup: CDR1 SGHNT, CDR2 YYREEE (reference sequence). CDR3 in DNA: TGTGCCAGCAGCTTCCCCCCCGGGGACATTCGAACAGATGAGCAGTTCTTC. Amino acid sequence: CASSFPPGDIRTDEQFF. Variable domain in full (rest from reference TRBV5-4 and TRBJ2-1): ETGVTQSPTHLIKTRGQQVTLRCSSQSGHNTVSWYQQALGQGPQFIFQYYREEENGRGNFPPRFSGLQFPNYSSELNVNALELDDSALYLCASSFPPGDIRTDEQFFGPGTRLTVL.

In its sample, this clonotype was seen many times. Given a much more abundant clone one base away, this may be a read error. The chain is built from TRBV7-2 and TRBJ1-5, with D unresolved. The V gene's germline CDR1 is SGHTA and CDR2 FQGNSA. The length of the CDR3 is 17 residues. The CDR3 bases are TGTGCCAGCAGCTTAGACCCCGACATCACTGGCAATCAGACCCAGCATTTT. As protein: CASSLDPDITGNQTQHF.

Comment on this clonotype: The junction differs from germline at one of its ends, possibly a read error. V gene TRBV7-7 combines with J gene TRBJ1-4, with 9 bases fitting TRBD1. Per the germline V gene, CDR1 is SSHAT and CDR2 is FNYEAQ (reference sequence). This CDR3 has 13 residues. The chain's CDR3 is CASSQGTGEKLFF. The CDR3 DNA is TGTGCTAGCAGCCAAGGGACAGGGGAAAAACTGTTTTTT.

J is TRBJ2-7 and V is TRBV5-7; D is unclear. TRBV5-7 is filed as an ORF, its function uncertain. The CDR3 has 15 amino acids. Trimming cost V 4 bases and J 3 bases, with 17 bases left between them. Here the CDR3 reads CASSLARLLFYEQYF. The CDR3 DNA sequence: TGTGCCAGCAGCCTCGCAAGGCTGTTGTTCTACGAGCAGTACTTC.

This clonotype was observed at least ten times. The chain employs TRBV29-1 and TRBJ2-7, with D tentatively TRBD2 (5 bases). CDR1 is SQVTM and CDR2 is ANQGSEA in the germline V gene. The CDR3 loop spans 11 amino acids. V lost 3 bases and J lost 3, with 6 bases in between. The CDR3 loop reads CSVETNYEQYF. For the CDR3, the DNA is TGCAGCGTTGAGACTAACTACGAGCAGTACTTC.

This clonotype was seen a few times. This chain joins TRBV24-1 and TRBJ2-1, with TRBD1 matching over 10 bases. Germline values: CDR1 KGHDR, CDR2 SFDVKD. The V segment lost 4 bases and the J segment 7 bases; nucleotides outside the gene matches: 18. The CDR3 length is 19 residues. In nucleotides, the CDR3 is TGTGCCACCAGTGAACGTCCCGGGACAGGGGAAACGAGAATAAATGAGCAGTTCTTC. This sequence encodes CATSERPGTGETRINEQFF.

The sample holds many counts of this clonotype. This chain links TRBV2 with TRBJ2-3; D is possibly TRBD1 (5 bases). V shed 3 bases and J shed 6 bases, with 13 bases lying between them. Germline loops: CDR1 SNHLY, CDR2 FYNNEI. CDR3 length: 14 amino acids. In DNA form, the CDR3 reads TGTGCCAGCAGTGAGAGCCAGGGAAGGGATACGCAGTATTTT. This encodes CASSESQGRDTQYF.

This clonotype has ten or more counts. V and J are TRBV2 and TRBJ1-1; 7 nucleotides line up with TRBD1. V lost 5 bases and J lost 3; bases outside the gene matches: 3. The germline V gene encodes CDR1 SNHLY and CDR2 FYNNEI. The CDR3 has 13 residues. The CDR3 region has the DNA TGTGCCAGCAGTAAAGACAGGGACACTGAAGCTTTCTTT. Translated: CASSKDRDTEAFF.

This sequence joins TRBV19 and TRBJ2-1; either TRBD1 or TRBD2 may fit D (5 bases each). This CDR3 spans 17 amino acids. Per germline, CDR1 LNHDA and CDR2 SQIVND (reference sequence). V gave up 3 bases and J gave up 0 bases, with 15 bases separating them. This CDR3 reads CASSIPGRLGSYNEQFF. The CDR3 coding sequence is TGTGCCAGTAGTATTCCGGGACGGTTGGGCTCCTACAATGAGCAGTTCTTC.

At least ten counts were recorded for this clonotype. V and J are TRBV6-1 and TRBJ1-5; 9 positions agree with TRBD1. The CDR3 is 14 amino acids. V lost 6 bases to trimming and J lost 6 bases; unmatched junction nucleotides: 6. In germline, CDR1 is MNHNS, CDR2 SASEGT. This CDR3 reads CASSPATGGQPQHF. For the CDR3, the DNA is TGTGCCAGCAGCCCGGCGACAGGGGGTCAGCCCCAGCATTTT.

This clonotype was found many times. The chain is built from TRBV24-1 and TRBJ2-3, with 10 bases fitting TRBD1. This CDR3 contains 18 residues. Germline trimming cut 4 bases from V and 5 bases from J; bases unmatched to any gene: 14. In germline, CDR1 is KGHDR, CDR2 SFDVKD. The CDR3 spells CATSDFAGTGENGDTQYF. DNA of the CDR3: TGTGCCACCAGTGACTTCGCCGGGACAGGGGAGAATGGAGATACGCAGTATTTT.